This T cell receptor beta chain was recorded in a study of blood T cell repertoires in COVID-19. Turning to the study itself: T cells, B-cell-depleted T cells, or PBMCs provided the cDNA or gDNA that served as material.

CDR3 size: 15 residues. The germline V gene has CDR1 MNHNY and CDR2 SVGAGI (reference sequence). Trimming cost V 2 bases and J 8 bases, with 18 bases left between them. Participant-given clinical history determined each cohort assignment. Sequencing used immunoSEQ multiplex PCR; TCRdb keeps in-frame clones, though not all of them. The sample holds approximately 200,000 clones, roughly four fifths seen once. This rearrangement joins TRBV6-6 to TRBJ1-2; D unclear. Sequences were obtained from PBMCs or T cells enriched from blood (not recorded which). This receptor was obtained from a woman aged 40 to 49 with acute COVID-19. CDR3 sequence: CASSYRMGTSGGYTF. The CDR3 bases are TGTGCCAGCAGTTACCGGATGGGCACCTCGGGGGGCTACACCTTC.